The next 32 T cell receptor beta chains were all read from a single sample in a study of CD8+CD57+ T cells in acquired aplastic anemia. Patients included in sequencing had previously demonstrated CD8+CD57+ cell expansion by flow cytometry. Profiling that covered TCR beta VDJ and CDR3 relied on genomic DNA as its template. TCRdb fed the reads into MiXCR, producing one record per CDR3 protein. This table holds about 270,000 distinct CDR3 sequences, about 80% found once. Sample: sorted CD4+, CD8+, or CD8+CD57+ T cells (not recorded which) from PBMCs. The receptors come from a human donor with aplastic anemia.

In the case of this clonotype: At one end, the junction sequence differs from germline, possibly due to a read error. This rearrangement joins TRBV7-3 to TRBJ1-1; tentative D call: TRBD1 (6 bases). This CDR3 comprises 17 residues. Germline V CDR1 and CDR2: SGHTA, FQGTGA. DNA for the CDR3: TGTGCCAGCTCAAGACAGGCCAACGCCGTTGAACACAGAGGCGTTCTTTTT. The encoded protein is CASSRQANAVEHRGVLF.

The gene calls are TRBV7-7 and TRBJ2-3; maybe TRBD2 (5 bases). Germline-derived CDR1 and CDR2 are SSHAT and FNYEAQ (reference sequence). This CDR3 has 13 amino acids. The CDR3 region is CSPRNGGTDTQYF. Written as DNA, the CDR3 is TGTTCTCCTAGGAACGGGGGCACAGATACGCAGTATTTT. The complete variable domain, with remaining parts taken from reference TRBV7-7 and TRBJ2-3, reads GAGVSQSPRYKVTKRGQDVTLRCDPISSHATLYWYQQALGQGPEFLTYFNYEAQPDKSGLPSDRFSAERPEGSISTLTIQRTEQRDSAMYRCSPRNGGTDTQYFGPGTRLTVL.

Worth noting for this clonotype: One end of the junction does not line up with germline, which may come from a read error. The chain uses TRBV7-9 and TRBJ2-2; D gene uncertain. There are 12 residues in the CDR3. The germline CDR1 and CDR2 sequences are SEHNR and FQNEAQ (reference sequence). CDR3 DNA sequence: TGTGCCGGCAGCTTAGTTCGCGGGGAGCTGTTTTTT. Protein: CAGSLVRGELFF. Looking up the rest from reference TRBV7-9 and TRBJ2-2 gives the full variable domain: DTGVSQNPRHKITKRGQNVTFRCDPISEHNRLYWYRQTLGQGPEFLTYFQNEAQLEKSRLLSDRFSAERPKGSFSTLEIQRTEQGDSAMYLCAGSLVRGELFFGEGSRLTVL.

This clonotype occurred once. The chain's CDR3 is CSVSGSEAKNYGYTF. In nucleotides, the CDR3 is TGCAGCGTCTCCGGGTCGGAAGCCAAAAACTATGGCTACACCTTC. The V call is TRBV29-1, the J call TRBJ1-2; D is undetermined. Trimming took off 6 bases at V and 2 bases at J, with 19 bases between the two ends. The length of the CDR3 is 15 residues. Germline loops: CDR1 SQVTM, CDR2 ANQGSEA.

A word on this clonotype: One end of the junction does not line up with germline, which may come from a read error. The V and J genes are TRBV7-8 and TRBJ2-1; perhaps TRBD2 as D (5 bases). Germline CDR1 is SGHVS and CDR2 is FQNEAQ. This CDR3 region has 15 residues. CDR3 protein: CASSLTRGSYTEQLF. CDR3 DNA: TGTGCCAGCAGCTTAACTAGAGGGTCCTACACTGAGCAGCTCTTC.

This clonotype was counted at least ten times. This sequence joins TRBV5-5 and TRBJ2-6; 7 positions agree with TRBD1. The CDR3 loop spans 16 amino acids. Germline V gene sequence: CDR1 SGHKS, CDR2 YYEKEE (reference sequence). Trimming cost V 0 bases and J 4 bases; bases outside gene matches: 4. This chain's CDR3 is CASSLDRGYGANVLTF. The DNA of the CDR3 is TGTGCCAGCAGCTTGGACAGGGGCTACGGGGCCAACGTCCTGACTTTC.

This clonotype was counted ten times or more. The genes are TRBV7-3 and TRBJ2-7, with a tentative D call TRBD1 (6 bases). The CDR3 covers 15 residues. V lost 5 bases and J 2 bases, leaving 16 bases between the germline ends. The germline V gene encodes CDR1 SGHTA and CDR2 FQGTGA. For the CDR3, the DNA is TGTGCCAGCAGCACCAAAAAGACAGGACCCTACGAGCAGTACGTC. It specifies CASSTKKTGPYEQYV.

The chain couples TRBV12-3 or TRBV12-4 to TRBJ1-2; 8 nucleotides line up with TRBD1. The CDR3 runs to 15 residues. Trimming cost V 7 bases and J 7 bases; bases outside gene matches: 14. The CDR3 region has the DNA TGTGCCAGCATCTCCGGGACAGGCACCCTCCGTGGCTACACCTTC. Its protein is CASISGTGTLRGYTF.

CDR3 region: CSATHRGTGGPYNSPLHF. In DNA form, the CDR3 reads TGCAGTGCTACCCATCGAGGTACAGGGGGCCCCTATAATTCACCCCTCCACTTT. The V and J genes are TRBV20-1 and TRBJ1-6; the match to TRBD1 covers 9 bases. The CDR3 contains 18 residues. Per the germline V gene, CDR1 is DFQATT and CDR2 is SNEGSKA (reference sequence). V lost 4 bases and J lost 2; bases outside the gene matches: 12.

Points on this clonotype: Since the CDR3 does not end with the conserved phenylalanine or tryptophan, this likely comes from a read error. The DNA is left out, because the CDR3 cannot be placed on it with certainty; the CDR3 is given as TCRdb lists it. The gene calls are TRBV9 and TRBJ2-3; TRBD2 is the table's D call, not checked against the DNA. CDR1 is SGDLS, CDR2 YYNGEE, per germline. Counting both end residues, the CDR3 totals 13 amino acids. The CDR3 sequence is CASSVVDSPISPL.

Notes on this clonotype: The junction shows a germline mismatch at one end, possibly a read error. The chain employs TRBV7-9 and TRBJ2-6; TRBD2 matches 9 bases. This CDR3 has 15 amino acids. Germline V lookup: CDR1 SEHNR, CDR2 FQNEAQ (reference sequence). The CDR3 loop is CASSFDRSGGNDEAF. CDR3 nucleotides: TGTGCCAGCAGCTTTGATAGAAGCGGGGGGAACGATGAGGCTTTC.

This CDR3 is CASSVTSGARDEKLFF. DNA for the CDR3: TGTGCCAGCAGCGTTACTAGCGGGGCTAGAGATGAAAAACTGTTTTTT. The rearrangement links TRBV5-4 to TRBJ1-4, with D maybe TRBD1 (5 bases). With 4 bases removed from V and 6 bases from J, the gap between germline ends came to 19 bases. The CDR3 runs to 16 residues. The germline gives CDR1 SGHNT, CDR2 YYREEE (reference sequence).

Note on this clonotype: No conserved phenylalanine or tryptophan ends this CDR3, so it is likely a read error. The DNA is left out, because the CDR3 cannot be placed on it with certainty; the CDR3 is given as TCRdb lists it. This chain uses TRBV7-9 with TRBJ2-4; whether TRBD2, the table's D call, matches the DNA was not checked. A total of 12 residues make up the CDR3, ends included. Germline CDR1 and CDR2: SEHNR and FQNEAQ (reference sequence). CDR3 amino acids: CASGGAGSVRCD.

The chain couples TRBV7-2 to TRBJ2-3, with D maybe TRBD2 (5 bases). The V and J ends lost 5 bases and 5 bases respectively, with 11 bases between them. CDR3 length: 13 amino acids. Per germline, CDR1 SGHTA and CDR2 FQGNSA. This CDR3 is CASSTQLEDTQYF. Here the CDR3 DNA reads TGTGCCAGCAGCACTCAACTAGAAGATACGCAGTATTTT.

The rearrangement joins TRBV11-3 to TRBJ2-7, with D unclear. Germline CDR1 is SGHNT and CDR2 is YENEEA. The CDR3 covers 13 residues. V lost 9 bases and J lost 6, with 18 bases in between. DNA of the CDR3: TGTGCCAGTGGCGTTCCAATGTGGAGCGAGCAGTACTTC. Translation: CASGVPMWSEQYF.

On this clonotype: The conserved closing phenylalanine or tryptophan is absent in this CDR3, likely reflecting a read error. The DNA is omitted, as the CDR3 cannot be located on it reliably, and the CDR3 follows TCRdb's listing. The chain joins TRBV2 to TRBJ2-1; the table names TRBD2, a call not compared with the DNA. The CDR3 extends over 15 residues, inclusive of both ends. The germline V gene has CDR1 SNHLY and CDR2 FYNNEI. The CDR3 spells CASSPGATGSHEFVS.

The rearrangement joins TRBV7-9 to TRBJ2-1; perhaps TRBD2 as D (7 bases). The length of the CDR3 is 16 residues. Trimming pared 2 bases from V and 10 bases from J, leaving 21 bases between. In germline, CDR1 is SEHNR, CDR2 FQNEAQ (reference sequence). In DNA form, the CDR3 reads TGTGCCAGCAGCTTACTAGGGGGGGGGGGAGCCTACGAGCAGTTCTTC. This translates into CASSLLGGGGAYEQFF.

The chain has TRBV5-8 and TRBJ1-2; no clear D gene. This CDR3 is built from 14 residues. Trimming stripped 6 bases from V and 4 bases from J, with 16 bases between. From germline, CDR1 is SGHTS and CDR2 YDEGEE. The CDR3 spells CASKKIGPSYGYTF. As DNA, the CDR3 is TGTGCCAGCAAAAAGATCGGACCCAGCTATGGCTACACCTTC.

Note on this clonotype: This is likely a read error, given that the CDR3 carries no conserved phenylalanine or tryptophan at its end. The chain recombines TRBV2 with TRBJ2-6, with 7 bases aligning to TRBD1. V shed 6 bases, J shed 14 bases, and the junction held 19 bases outside the gene matches. Germline-derived CDR1 and CDR2 are SNHLY and FYNNEI. This CDR3 is built from 16 residues. In nucleotides, the CDR3 is TGTGCCAGCAGGTTAGGGGGCACCGATACGGAGTACTTCCTGACTTGC. It codes for CASRLGGTDTEYFLTC.

This sequence joins TRBV2 and TRBJ1-3; D ambiguous. This CDR3 has 14 amino acids. Trimming removed 6 bases from V and 0 bases from J, with 9 bases in between. Per germline, CDR1 SNHLY and CDR2 FYNNEI. The CDR3 loop reads CASRTRDSGNTIYF. CDR3 nucleotides: TGTGCCAGCAGGACCCGCGACTCTGGAAACACCATATATTTT. Combining the CDR3 with reference TRBV2 and TRBJ1-3 gives the whole variable domain EPEVTQTPSHQVTQMGQEVILRCVPISNHLYFYWYRQILGQKVEFLVSFYNNEISEKSEIFDDQFSVERPDGSNFTLKIRSTKLEDSAMYFCASRTRDSGNTIYFGEGSWLTVV.

In regard to this clonotype: One junction end does not reproduce the germline sequence, and a read error may be involved. The chain uses TRBV7-2 and TRBJ2-5; D is possibly TRBD1 (6 bases). The germline gives CDR1 SGHTA, CDR2 FQGNSA. The CDR3 spans 12 residues. CDR3 in amino acids: CASSLAGETDYF. CDR3 DNA sequence: TGTGCCAGCAGCTTGGCAGGGGAGACCGACTATTTC.

The chain recombines TRBV11-2 with TRBJ1-3; the match to TRBD1 covers 8 bases. Germline-derived CDR1 and CDR2 are SGHAT and FQNNGV. The junction had 4 bases not matched to a gene; V was cut back by 3 bases and J by 0 bases. This CDR3 has 16 amino acids. In DNA form, the CDR3 reads TGTGCCAGCAGCTTGGGGACAGGCATCTCTGGAAACACCATATATTTT. Amino acid sequence: CASSLGTGISGNTIYF.

The sample holds a few counts of this clonotype. The CDR3 region is CSVEDGGLWNTEAFF. The CDR3 DNA reads TGCAGCGTTGAAGATGGGGGACTGTGGAACACTGAAGCTTTCTTT. The chain uses TRBV29-1 and TRBJ1-1, with D perhaps TRBD1 (5 bases). The CDR3 is 15 amino acids. The germline CDR1 and CDR2 sequences are SQVTM and ANQGSEA. V lost 0 bases and J lost 1, with 12 bases in between.

This chain joins TRBV11-3 and TRBJ2-5, with unresolved D. Trimming pared 2 bases from V and 4 bases from J, leaving 8 bases between. The CDR3 contains 13 residues. The germline V gene encodes CDR1 SGHNT and CDR2 YENEEA. Written as DNA, the CDR3 is TGTGCCAGCAGCTTACATCCAACAGAGACCCAGTACTTC. This gives the protein CASSLHPTETQYF.

For this clonotype: Here the CDR3 omits its conserved ending phenylalanine or tryptophan, so a read error is the likely source. The DNA is omitted, as the CDR3 cannot be located on it reliably, and the CDR3 follows TCRdb's listing. The V and J genes are TRBV7-9 and TRBJ1-5. Germline CDR1 is SEHNR and CDR2 is FQNEAQ (reference sequence). The CDR3 is 13 amino acids in total, end residues counted. CDR3 amino acids: CASSFKRSGGRHE.

The V call is TRBV7-9, the J call TRBJ2-7, with unresolved D. The V end was cut by 1 base, the J end by 7 bases, with 11 bases between. The CDR3 consists of 13 residues. Germline V CDR1 and CDR2: SEHNR, FQNEAQ (reference sequence). The CDR3 loop reads CASSLVPANEQYV. In nucleotides, the CDR3 is TGTGCCAGCAGCTTAGTTCCTGCTAATGAGCAGTACGTC.

V gene TRBV15 combines with J gene TRBJ2-5, with D perhaps matching TRBD1 (6 bases). There are 14 residues in the CDR3. V lost 5 bases and J lost 1, with 11 bases in between. CDR1 is LNHNV and CDR2 is YYDKDF in the germline V gene (reference sequence). The CDR3: CATSGGSFQETQYF. DNA of the CDR3: TGTGCCACCAGCGGGGGCAGCTTCCAAGAGACCCAGTACTTC.

This chain joins TRBV7-2 and TRBJ1-3; 9 bases are a match to TRBD1. The CDR3 is made up of 16 amino acids. The germline V gene has CDR1 SGHTA and CDR2 FQGNSA. The V gene end was trimmed by 4 bases and the J gene end by 3 bases; junction bases not matched to a gene: 7. CDR3 DNA sequence: TGTGCCAGCAGCTCAGCCGGGACAGGGAATGGAAACACCATATATTTT. Protein product: CASSSAGTGNGNTIYF.

V gene TRBV25-1 combines with J gene TRBJ1-2; D is undetermined. The V gene's germline CDR1 is MGHDK and CDR2 SYGVNS. The CDR3 extends over 13 amino acids. V was clipped by 2 bases and J by 3 bases, with 7 bases between them. CDR3 residues: CASSEIGDYGYTF. CDR3 DNA sequence: TGTGCCAGCAGTGAAATTGGAGACTATGGCTACACCTTC.

Concerning this clonotype: At one end the junction does not follow the germline gene, possibly because of a read error. The rearrangement links TRBV2 to TRBJ2-3; possibly TRBD2 for D (6 bases). The CDR3 covers 14 residues. Germline assignment: CDR1 SNHLY and CDR2 FYNNEI. This CDR3 reads CASSLASFYNAQFF. The CDR3 DNA reads TGTGCCAGCAGTCTAGCGTCGTTCTACAATGCGCAGTTTTTT.

CDR3 DNA: TGTGCCAGCAGCTTCCTAGCGGGAAGGAGATACGAGCAGTACGTC. Residues: CASSFLAGRRYEQYV. This rearrangement joins TRBV7-3 to TRBJ2-7; 9 bases agree with TRBD2. CDR3 length: 15 amino acids. V shed 3 bases, J shed 4 bases, and the junction held 7 bases outside the gene matches. The germline CDR1 and CDR2 sequences are SGHTA and FQGTGA.

The chain links TRBV5-6 to TRBJ2-5, with D perhaps assigned TRBD1 or TRBD2 (5 bases each). Trimming removed 10 bases from V and 0 bases from J, with 16 bases in between. CDR1 and CDR2 (germline): SGHDT, YYEEEE. There are 14 residues in the CDR3. Here the CDR3 DNA reads TGTGCCTGCGAGGTGGGGGAGTACCAAGAGACCCAGTACTTC. Translation: CACEVGEYQETQYF.